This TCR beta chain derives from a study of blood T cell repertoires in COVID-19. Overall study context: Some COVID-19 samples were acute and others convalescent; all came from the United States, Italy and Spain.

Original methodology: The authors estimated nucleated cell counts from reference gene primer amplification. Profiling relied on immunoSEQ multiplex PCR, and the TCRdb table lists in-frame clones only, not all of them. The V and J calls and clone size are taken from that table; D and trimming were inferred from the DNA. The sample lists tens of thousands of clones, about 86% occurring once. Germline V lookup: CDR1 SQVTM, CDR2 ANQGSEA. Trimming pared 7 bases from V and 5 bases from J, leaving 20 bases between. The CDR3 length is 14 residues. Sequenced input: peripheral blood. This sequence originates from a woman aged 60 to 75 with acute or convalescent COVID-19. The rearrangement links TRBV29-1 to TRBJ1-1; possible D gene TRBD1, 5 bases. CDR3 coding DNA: TGCAGCGCACGGGACGCCGGGAGGCTTACTGAAGCTTTCTTT. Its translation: CSARDAGRLTEAFF.